This passage covers 25 T cell receptor beta chains from one sample sequenced in a study of blood T cells in healthy people across ages. It was with a sample-barcoded 5' primer and a J-beta primer mix that a second PCR of roughly 7 to 11 cycles was run. One entry per CDR3 protein results from TCRdb running MiXCR on the 5' RACE reads. In the table there are over 450,000 distinct CDR3 sequences, about 24% of which are singletons. This same sample was also taken into another study, of T cells of mothers and their children.

Specimen: blood. The receptors were sampled from a boy aged 10-17 years in good health.

This clonotype came up a few times. V is TRBV28 and J is TRBJ1-4; TRBD1 matches 9 bases. Germline V gene data show CDR1 as MDHEN and CDR2 as SYDVKM. The CDR3 extends over 14 amino acids. J gave up 8 bases and V 7 bases, and 8 bases lay outside the gene matches. The CDR3 region has the DNA TGTGCCAGCAAAACACAGGGGGCGGGGGAAAAACTGTTTTTT. Translated: CASKTQGAGEKLFF.

V usage is TRBV29-1 and J usage is TRBJ1-5; D gene unclear. CDR3 length: 18 residues. Germline assignment: CDR1 SQVTM and CDR2 ANQGSEA. V was cut by 7 bases and J by 0 bases, with 25 bases left in between. CDR3 nucleotides: TGCAGCGCTACCGTTGGGCCCGTTACTTTGAATAGCAATCAGCCCCAGCATTTT. Translation gives CSATVGPVTLNSNQPQHF.

This clonotype was picked up a small number of times. The chain carries TRBV4-1 and TRBJ2-5, with D possibly TRBD2 on 6 matching bases. Trimming took off 0 bases at V and 3 bases at J, with 11 bases between the two ends. This CDR3 comprises 15 residues. In germline, CDR1 is MGHRA, CDR2 YSYEKL. The DNA of the CDR3 is TGCGCCAGCAGCCAAGATGACCGGGGGAAAGAGACCCAGTACTTC. This sequence encodes CASSQDDRGKETQYF.

J is TRBJ1-1 and V is TRBV20-1, with a tentative D call TRBD1 (5 bases). Trimming shortened V by 6 bases and J by 1 base, and 12 bases separated the two germline ends. The germline gives CDR1 DFQATT, CDR2 SNEGSKA (reference sequence). The CDR3 contains 13 residues. The CDR3 DNA reads TGCAGTGCCATCCTGGGGCCGAACACTGAAGCTTTCTTT. Translation: CSAILGPNTEAFF.

This clonotype has only one observation. V usage is TRBV7-2 and J usage is TRBJ2-3; the D gene could be TRBD1 or TRBD2 (5 bases each). V was pared by 2 bases and J by 4 bases, with 13 bases between. The CDR3 totals 15 residues. CDR1 and CDR2 (germline): SGHTA, FQGNSA. CDR3 coding DNA: TGTGCCAGCAGCTTAACCACCGGGACCGCAGATACGCAGTATTTT. This sequence encodes CASSLTTGTADTQYF.

The chain combines TRBV25-1 with TRBJ1-2; perhaps TRBD1 as D (5 bases). The CDR3 runs 14 residues. Trimming cost V 3 bases and J 4 bases, with 12 bases left between them. Germline V CDR1 and CDR2: MGHDK, SYGVNS. The CDR3 protein is CASSDLQESYGYTF. CDR3 nucleotide sequence: TGTGCCAGCAGTGATTTACAGGAGTCCTATGGCTACACCTTC.

Points on this clonotype: Compared with germline, one end of the junction differs, possibly owing to a read error. This sequence joins TRBV7-9 and TRBJ1-5; perhaps TRBD1 as D (6 bases). CDR1 and CDR2 (germline): SEHNR, FQNEAQ (reference sequence). CDR3 length equals 13 residues. In nucleotides, the CDR3 is TGTGCTAGCAGCCCAGGGGACAAACAGCCCCAGCATTTT. This gives the protein CASSPGDKQPQHF. Using reference TRBV7-9 and TRBJ1-5 for the parts outside the CDR3, the full variable domain is DTGVSQNPRHKITKRGQNVTFRCDPISEHNRLYWYRQTLGQGPEFLTYFQNEAQLEKSRLLSDRFSAERPKGSFSTLEIQRTEQGDSAMYLCASSPGDKQPQHFGDGTRLSIL.

The V gene is TRBV7-9, the J gene TRBJ1-1, with 7 bases fitting TRBD1. The ends lost 5 bases at V and 1 base at J; junction bases unmatched: 4. From germline, CDR1 is SEHNR and CDR2 FQNEAQ (reference sequence). This CDR3 region has 14 residues. The CDR3 DNA is TGTGCCAGCAGCGGATACAGGGGGAACACTGAAGCTTTCTTT. Its protein is CASSGYRGNTEAFF.

The CDR3 nucleotides read TGTGCCAGCAGGCCTACAGGGCGTGACGAGCAGTACTTC. Amino acid sequence: CASRPTGRDEQYF. The J gene is TRBJ2-7, the V gene TRBV12-3 or TRBV12-4; D may be TRBD1 (6 bases). V lost 6 bases to trimming and J lost 5 bases, with 14 bases between them. The CDR3 is 13 amino acids.

This clonotype was seen only a few times. V usage is TRBV2 and J usage is TRBJ2-5, with 9 bases identical to TRBD2. The trim removed 5 bases at V and 14 bases at J, leaving 9 bases unmatched. Germline V gene lookup returns CDR1 SNHLY and CDR2 FYNNEI. The CDR3 extends over 12 amino acids. The CDR3 region has the DNA TGTGCCAGCAGTTCTAGCGGGACAACCCCTTACTTC. Encoded protein: CASSSSGTTPYF.

V and J are TRBV5-1 and TRBJ1-1, with D uncertain. V dropped 4 bases and J dropped 7 bases, with 11 bases sitting between them. The CDR3 covers 12 residues. CDR1 is SGHRS and CDR2 is YFSETQ in the germline V gene. CDR3 loop: CASSRKPREAFF. CDR3 in DNA: TGCGCCAGCAGCCGCAAACCCCGTGAAGCTTTCTTT. Supplemented by reference TRBV5-1 and TRBJ1-1, the full variable domain reads KAGVTQTPRYLIKTRGQQVTLSCSPISGHRSVSWYQQTPGQGLQFLFEYFSETQRNKGNFPGRFSGRQFSNSRSEMNVSTLELGDSALYLCASSRKPREAFFGQGTRLTVV.

The V call is TRBV12-3 or TRBV12-4, the J call TRBJ2-3, with TRBD2 as a possible D gene (5 bases). Trimming removed 3 bases at V and 5 bases at J, with 15 bases between. The CDR3 consists of 15 residues. DNA of the CDR3: TGTGCCAGCAGTTTGTTGTCCGGCGGGCGAGATACGCAGTATTTT. Amino acid sequence: CASSLLSGGRDTQYF.

This clonotype has just a few counts. The gene calls are TRBV6-6 and TRBJ1-2, with D possibly matching TRBD1 (5 bases). The CDR3 loop spans 16 amino acids. Trimming shortened V by 7 bases and J by 4 bases, and 22 bases separated the two germline ends. The germline V gene encodes CDR1 MNHNY and CDR2 SVGAGI (reference sequence). The CDR3 nucleotides read TGTGCCAGCACCATCTTACGACGGGGCCTGGGCTATGGCTACACCTTC. This codes for CASTILRRGLGYGYTF.

This clonotype turned up a few times. The rearrangement joins TRBV4-2 to TRBJ1-2; tentatively, D is TRBD1 (6 bases). CDR3 size: 15 residues. The germline V gene has CDR1 LGHNA and CDR2 YNFKEQ. V lost 0 bases and J lost 6, with 14 bases in between. CDR3 protein: CASSQDAGGLDGYTF. CDR3 DNA sequence: TGTGCCAGCAGCCAAGATGCCGGGGGGCTGGATGGCTACACCTTC.

This clonotype was observed a handful of times. One junction end does not reproduce the germline sequence, and a read error may be involved. This chain connects TRBV11-2 to TRBJ1-6, with D possibly being TRBD1 (5 bases). Germline V gene lookup returns CDR1 SGHAT and CDR2 FQNNGV. This CDR3 is built from 15 residues. The CDR3 reads CASSLGVRAVSPLHF. The CDR3 DNA is TGTGCTAGCAGCTTAGGTGTCAGGGCGGTTTCACCCCTCCACTTT.

This clonotype has only a few counts. The junction does not match germline at one end; this may be a read error. This chain links TRBV4-2 with TRBJ2-3; D is unresolved. The length of the CDR3 is 15 residues. Germline lookup yields CDR1 LGHNA and CDR2 YNFKEQ. The CDR3 DNA sequence: TGTGTCAGCAGCCAAGAGTTCAAGGGTGCAGATACGCAGTATTTT. Its protein is CVSSQEFKGADTQYF.

The rearrangement links TRBV2 to TRBJ2-7, with D possibly being TRBD1 (6 bases). V shed 4 bases and J shed 3 bases, with 13 bases lying between them. This CDR3 is 14 amino acids long. Germline values: CDR1 SNHLY, CDR2 FYNNEI. CDR3 sequence: CASSVRDISYEQYF. CDR3 DNA sequence: TGTGCCAGCAGTGTTCGGGACATAAGCTACGAGCAGTACTTC. Using reference TRBV2 and TRBJ2-7 for the parts outside the CDR3, the full variable domain is EPEVTQTPSHQVTQMGQEVILRCVPISNHLYFYWYRQILGQKVEFLVSFYNNEISEKSEIFDDQFSVERPDGSNFTLKIRSTKLEDSAMYFCASSVRDISYEQYFGPGTRLTVT.

This clonotype was seen a few times. This sequence joins TRBV15 and TRBJ2-4; D is uncertain. The germline CDR1 and CDR2 sequences are LNHNV and YYDKDF (reference sequence). This CDR3 spans 15 amino acids. Trimming pared 0 bases from V and 0 bases from J, leaving 6 bases between. DNA for the CDR3: TGTGCCACCAGCAGAGATCAGGTAGCCAAAAACATTCAGTACTTC. It encodes CATSRDQVAKNIQYF.

CDR3: CASSFREDYYPTYEQYF. The CDR3 nucleotides read TGTGCCAGCAGCTTTAGAGAGGACTATTATCCAACCTACGAGCAGTACTTC. The rearrangement links TRBV7-2 to TRBJ2-7; D perhaps matches TRBD2 (6 bases). Germline-derived CDR1 and CDR2 are SGHTA and FQGNSA. The CDR3 is 17 amino acids. Trimming left V 3 bases short and J 2 bases short, with 20 bases between.

The J gene is TRBJ2-2, the V gene TRBV7-2; no clear D. CDR3 length: 11 amino acids. Germline V lookup: CDR1 SGHTA, CDR2 FQGNSA. V gave up 5 bases and J gave up 6 bases, with 4 bases separating them. This CDR3 is CASSRSGELFF. For the CDR3, the DNA is TGTGCCAGCAGCAGATCCGGGGAGCTGTTTTTT. Based on the CDR3 plus reference TRBV7-2 and TRBJ2-2, the full variable domain is GAGVSQSPSNKVTEKGKDVELRCDPISGHTALYWYRQSLGQGLEFLIYFQGNSAPDKSGLPSDRFSAERTGGSVSTLTIQRTQQEDSAVYLCASSRSGELFFGEGSRLTVL.

This chain links TRBV21-1 with TRBJ2-1; the tabulated D call, TRBD2, remains unverified against the DNA. TRBV21-1 is classified as a pseudogene. This CDR3 comprises 17 residues. This chain's CDR3 is CASSNLYRTSGSNEQFF. CDR3 in DNA: TGTGCCAGCAGCAATCTTTATCGCACTAGCGGGAGTAATGAGCAGTTCTTC.

V usage is TRBV25-1 and J usage is TRBJ2-7, with D perhaps given as TRBD1 or TRBD2 (5 bases each). CDR1 is MGHDK and CDR2 is SYGVNS in the germline V gene. CDR3 size: 12 residues. The V end lost 6 bases, the J end lost 5 bases, and 11 bases lay between the germline ends. Here the CDR3 reads CASSLRDHEQYF. DNA of the CDR3: TGTGCCAGCAGCCTCAGGGACCACGAGCAGTACTTC.

This chain links TRBV10-3 with TRBJ2-5; D remains ambiguous. The length of the CDR3 is 13 residues. V lost 3 bases to trimming and J lost 5 bases, with 10 bases between them. CDR1 ENHRY and CDR2 SYGVKD come from the germline V gene. CDR3 sequence (DNA): TGTGCCATCAGTGAAAGCGTTGGGGAGACCCAGTACTTC. It specifies CAISESVGETQYF.

The chain joins TRBV4-1 to TRBJ2-1, with D maybe TRBD2 (6 bases). CDR3 length: 16 residues. The V and J ends lost 0 bases and 5 bases respectively, with 14 bases between them. The germline gives CDR1 MGHRA, CDR2 YSYEKL. The CDR3 DNA is TGCGCCAGCAGCCAAGAAGTGTCCTGGGGGGACAATGAGCAGTTCTTC. Its protein product is CASSQEVSWGDNEQFF.

The gene calls are TRBV12-3 or TRBV12-4 and TRBJ1-2, with D maybe TRBD1 (6 bases). V shed 6 bases and J shed 6 bases, with 14 bases lying between them. The CDR3 extends over 13 amino acids. DNA for the CDR3: TGTGCCAGCAGCGTCGGGACACGAGATGGCTACACCTTC. Its protein product is CASSVGTRDGYTF.